These T cell receptor beta chains were read from a single sample in a study of shared clonotypes between healthy human individuals. Sequencing used immunoSEQ multiplex PCR; TCRdb keeps in-frame clones, though not all of them. Of 1.4 million or so clones listed, 98% were seen once; the top ten hold approximately 0.4%. Sequenced input: naive CD4+ T cells sorted from blood. These receptors all come from a man aged 25 to 45 in good health. Both conserved end residues are part of each CDR3. D genes are given only for firm matches. Clone size, where shown, is once, few, many, or a class for clones that have expanded.

NA | TRBJ2-7 | TRBD2 | TRBV5-4 | TGTGCCAGCACCTCAGGGACTAGCGGATACGAGCAGTACTTC | CASTSGTSGYEQYF
NA | TRBJ2-5 | NA | TRBV28 | TGTGCCAGCAGTAGCGGTTCCGGGCGTTCAGAGACCCAGTACTTC | CASSSGSGRSETQYF
NA | TRBJ1-2 | NA | TRBV6-6 | TGTGCCAGCAGTTATGGGACAAGGGCGGACGGCTACACCTTC | CASSYGTRADGYTF
NA | TRBJ2-7 | TRBD2 | TRBV6-6 | TGTGCCAGCGGACTAGCGGGCAGGTTCGGGGACGAGCAGTACTTC | CASGLAGRFGDEQYF
NA | TRBJ2-5 | NA | TRBV7-9 | TGTGCCAGCAGCTTAGTCGGGGGAACGGGAGAGACCCAGTACTTC | CASSLVGGTGETQYF
once | TRBJ2-2 | TRBD2 | TRBV9 | TGTGCCAGCAGCGTCGCCACAGGACTAGCGGGGAACACCGGGGAGCTGTTTTTT | CASSVATGLAGNTGELFF
NA | TRBJ1-4 | TRBD1 | TRBV7-9 | TGTGCCAGCAGCCGAAACAGGGGGCGAGAAGAAAAACTGTTTTTT | CASSRNRGREEKLFF
NA | TRBJ2-7 | NA | TRBV7-3 | TGTGCCAGCAGCTTCGGCAGCTCCTACGAGCAGTACTTC | CASSFGSSYEQYF
once | TRBJ2-7 | TRBD2 | TRBV14 | TGTGCCAGCAGCCAAGACCAACCGGGACTAGCGGGACGAACCTCCTACGAGCAGTACTTC | CASSQDQPGLAGRTSYEQYF
NA | TRBJ1-2 | NA | TRBV29-1 | TGCAGCGTTGAAGGTCAGCCTAACTATGGCTACACCTTC | CSVEGQPNYGYTF
NA | TRBJ1-5 | NA | TRBV5-5 | TGTGCCAGCAGCTTGATATCCAATCAGCCCCAGCATTTT | CASSLISNQPQHF
NA | TRBJ2-7 | TRBD2 | TRBV5-6 | TGTGCCAGCAGCCTAGGACTAGCGGGAGACTACGAGCAGTACTTC | CASSLGLAGDYEQYF
once | TRBJ2-2 | NA | TRBV2 | TGTGCCAGCAATAGCGTGAGGGCCCCCGGGGAGCTGTTTTTT | CASNSVRAPGELFF
NA | TRBJ2-3 | NA | TRBV18 | TGTGCCAGCTCTGCAGGTAGCGCAGATACGCAGTATTTT | CASSAGSADTQYF
NA | TRBJ1-1 | NA | TRBV4-2 | TGTGCCAGCAGCCAAGCATCAGGGCTGAACACTGAAGCTTTCTTT | CASSQASGLNTEAFF
NA | TRBJ2-1 | NA | TRBV5-1 | TGCGCCAGCAGCTTGGTTGTGCCCGGCGACAATGAGCAGTTCTTC | CASSLVVPGDNEQFF
NA | TRBJ1-4 | TRBD1 | TRBV18 | TGTGCCAGCTCTCCCCAGGGGGCGAGAACTAATGAAAAACTGTTTTTT | CASSPQGARTNEKLFF
NA | TRBJ2-1 | NA | TRBV5-1 | TGCGCCAGCAGCTTCGCACTTCGGGTCAATGAGCAGTTCTTC | CASSFALRVNEQFF
NA | TRBJ1-5 | NA | TRBV6-6 | TGTGCCAGCAGTCAGGACGGCGCCAAGCCCCAGCATTTT | CASSQDGAKPQHF
NA | TRBJ2-7 | TRBD2 | TRBV18 | TGTGCCAGCTCACCACCTTCACTAGCGGGACTGACGAGCGAGCAGTACTTC | CASSPPSLAGLTSEQYF
NA | TRBJ1-1 | NA | TRBV25-1 | TGTGCCAGCAGGAGCCGAACCTCGGGGGGCACTGAAGCTTTCTTT | CASRSRTSGGTEAFF
once | TRBJ2-7 | NA | TRBV7-2 | TGTGCCAGCAGCTTCAGGACAGGGATGGGACTACCCCGCTACGAGCAGTACTTC | CASSFRTGMGLPRYEQYF
once | TRBJ2-3 | NA | TRBV30 | TGTGCCTGGAGTGAAGGGAGGACAGATACGCAGTATTTT | CAWSEGRTDTQYF
NA | TRBJ2-1 | NA | TRBV19 | TGTGCCAGTAGTAGGGGTATACAGAGCTCCTACAATGAGCAGTTCTTC | CASSRGIQSSYNEQFF
NA | TRBJ2-2 | TRBD2 | TRBV5-4 | TGTGCCAGCAGCGGGGATCCGTATGCGGGAGAGGTTCTAAACACCGGGGAGCTGTTTTTT | CASSGDPYAGEVLNTGELFF
NA | TRBJ2-7 | NA | TRBV4-1 | TGCGCCAGCAGCCACCAGACTAGCTACGAGCAGTACTTC | CASSHQTSYEQYF
NA | TRBJ2-3 | NA | TRBV10-3 | TGTGCCATCAGTGGTAAAATAGCGGGCACAGATACGCAGTATTTT | CAISGKIAGTDTQYF
NA | TRBJ2-7 | NA | TRBV9 | TGTGCCAGCAGCGGGTCCGCCACTTGGTCCTACGAGCAGTACTTC | CASSGSATWSYEQYF
NA | TRBJ2-7 | NA | TRBV19 | TGTGCCAGTAGTACCGGGGACACCCCCTACGAGCAGTACTTC | CASSTGDTPYEQYF
NA | TRBJ2-7 | TRBD2 | TRBV5-4 | TGTGCCAGCAGCTCCAGACTAGCGGATTTCTCCTACGAGCAGTACTTC | CASSSRLADFSYEQYF
NA | TRBJ1-2 | NA | TRBV18 | TGTGCCAGCTCACCGGGGGGGCGCGGCCCTGAGGGCTACACCTTC | CASSPGGRGPEGYTF
NA | TRBJ1-5 | NA | TRBV6-1 | TGTGCCAGCAGTGAGGGGGGCTTGACAGGCCTCAATCAGCCCCAGCATTTT | CASSEGGLTGLNQPQHF
NA | TRBJ1-2 | NA | TRBV7-9 | TGTGCCAGCAGCACCGGGAACTATGGCTACACCTTC | CASSTGNYGYTF
few | TRBJ2-3 | NA | TRBV5-4 | TGTGCCAGCAGCTTGACTAGCACAGATACGCAGTATTTT | CASSLTSTDTQYF
NA | TRBJ2-5 | NA | TRBV5-1 | TGCGCCAGCAGCTCACAGGGTCCTGAGACCCAGTACTTC | CASSSQGPETQYF
once | TRBJ1-1 | TRBD1 | TRBV5-1 | TGCGCCAGCAGCGTCGGGACAGGGGGTGGGACTGAAGCTTTCTTT | CASSVGTGGGTEAFF